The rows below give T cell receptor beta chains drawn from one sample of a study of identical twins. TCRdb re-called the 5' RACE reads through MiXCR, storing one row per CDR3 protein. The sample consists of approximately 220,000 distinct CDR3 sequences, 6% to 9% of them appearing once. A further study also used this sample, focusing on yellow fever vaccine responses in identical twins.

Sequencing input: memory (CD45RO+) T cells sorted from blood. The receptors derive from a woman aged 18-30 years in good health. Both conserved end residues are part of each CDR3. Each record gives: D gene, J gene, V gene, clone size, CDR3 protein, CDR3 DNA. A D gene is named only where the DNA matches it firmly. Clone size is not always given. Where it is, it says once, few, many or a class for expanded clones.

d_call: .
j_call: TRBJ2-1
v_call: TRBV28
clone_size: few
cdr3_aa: CASSSPGRSYNEQFF
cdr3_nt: TGTGCCAGCAGTTCACCCGGTAGGTCCTACAATGAGCAGTTCTTC

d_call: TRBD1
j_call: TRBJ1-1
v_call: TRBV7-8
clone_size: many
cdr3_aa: CASSPQTGAASQSSGAEAFF
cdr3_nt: TGTGCCAGCAGCCCCCAGACAGGGGCAGCCTCGCAATCATCGGGCGCTGAAGCTTTCTTT

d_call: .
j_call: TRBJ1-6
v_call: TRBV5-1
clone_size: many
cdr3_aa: CASRMGEGGNSPLHF
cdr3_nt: TGCGCCAGCAGAATGGGTGAGGGAGGTAATTCACCCCTCCACTTT

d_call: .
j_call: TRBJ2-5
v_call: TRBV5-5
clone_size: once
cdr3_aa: CASSFAGGTRETQYF
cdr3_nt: TGTGCCAGCAGCTTCGCGGGCGGGACGAGGGAGACCCAGTACTTC

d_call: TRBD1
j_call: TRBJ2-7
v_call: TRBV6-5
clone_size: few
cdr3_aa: CASTDRAEQYF
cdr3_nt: TGTGCCAGCACGGACAGGGCCGAGCAGTACTTC

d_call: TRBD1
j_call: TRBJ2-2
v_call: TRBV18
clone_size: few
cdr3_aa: CASSPGQGYGELFF
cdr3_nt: TGTGCCAGCTCACCCGGACAGGGCTACGGGGAGCTGTTTTTT

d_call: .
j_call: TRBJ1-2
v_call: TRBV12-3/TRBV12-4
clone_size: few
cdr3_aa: CASSSRRVTNYGYTF
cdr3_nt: TGTGCCAGCAGTTCCCGGCGAGTGACCAACTATGGCTACACCTTC

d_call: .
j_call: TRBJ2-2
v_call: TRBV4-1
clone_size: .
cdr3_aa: CASSQDRGIGGELFF
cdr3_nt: TGCGCCAGCAGCCAAGATCGGGGCATCGGCGGGGAGCTGTTTTTT

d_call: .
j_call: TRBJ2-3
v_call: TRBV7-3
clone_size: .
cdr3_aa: CASSLTFDSDTQYF
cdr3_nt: TGTGCCAGCAGCTTAACGTTCGACAGTGATACGCAGTATTTT

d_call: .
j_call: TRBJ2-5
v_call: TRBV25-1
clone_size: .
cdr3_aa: CASSETGRGRETQYF
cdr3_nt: TGTGCCAGCAGTGAGACTGGGAGGGGGCGAGAGACCCAGTACTTC

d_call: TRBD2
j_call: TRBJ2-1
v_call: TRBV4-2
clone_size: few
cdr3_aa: CASSPAGLAGGGWSSYNEQFF
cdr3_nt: TGTGCCAGCAGCCCCGCGGGACTAGCGGGGGGCGGGTGGAGCTCCTACAATGAGCAGTTCTTC

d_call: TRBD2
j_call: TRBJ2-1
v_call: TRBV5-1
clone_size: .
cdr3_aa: CASSPPWLAGGGDEQFF
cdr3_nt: TGCGCCAGCAGCCCCCCTTGGCTAGCGGGAGGCGGTGATGAGCAGTTCTTC

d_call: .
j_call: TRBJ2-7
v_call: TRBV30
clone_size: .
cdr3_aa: CAWSVGAYEQYF
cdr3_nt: TGTGCCTGGAGTGTGGGCGCTTACGAGCAGTACTTC

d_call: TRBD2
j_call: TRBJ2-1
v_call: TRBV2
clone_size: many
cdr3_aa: CASSRTSGRNYNEQFF
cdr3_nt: TGTGCCAGCAGCAGGACTAGCGGGAGGAATTACAATGAGCAGTTCTTC

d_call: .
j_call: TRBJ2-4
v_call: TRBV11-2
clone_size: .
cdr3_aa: CASSSGLLGGIQYF
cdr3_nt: TGTGCCAGCAGCTCAGGACTGTTGGGCGGCATTCAGTACTTC

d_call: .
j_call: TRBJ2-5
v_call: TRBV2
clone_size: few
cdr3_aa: CASSAGRTQETQYF
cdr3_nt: TGTGCCAGCAGTGCGGGCAGAACACAAGAGACCCAGTACTTC

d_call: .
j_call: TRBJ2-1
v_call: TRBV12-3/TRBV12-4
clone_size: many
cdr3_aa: CASSFDTGYNEQFF
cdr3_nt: TGTGCCAGCAGTTTCGACACAGGGTATAATGAGCAGTTCTTC

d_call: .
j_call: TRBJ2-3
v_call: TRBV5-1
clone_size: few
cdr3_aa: CASSLGEPTDTQYF
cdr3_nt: TGCGCCAGCAGCTTGGGGGAGCCCACAGATACGCAGTATTTT

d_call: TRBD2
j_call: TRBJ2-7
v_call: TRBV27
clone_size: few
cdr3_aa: CASSALERGYYEQYF
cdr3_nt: TGTGCCAGCAGTGCCTTGGAGCGGGGGTACTACGAGCAGTACTTC

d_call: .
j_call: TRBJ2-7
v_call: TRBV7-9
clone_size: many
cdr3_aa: CASSLDGTYEQYF
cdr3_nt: TGTGCCAGCAGTCTTGACGGAACCTACGAGCAGTACTTC

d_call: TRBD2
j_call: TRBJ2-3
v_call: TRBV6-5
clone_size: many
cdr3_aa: CASRRRTSRDTDTQYF
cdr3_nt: TGTGCCAGCAGGCGTCGGACTAGCAGAGACACAGATACGCAGTATTTT

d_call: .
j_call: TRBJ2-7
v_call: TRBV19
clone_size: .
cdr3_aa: CASSMMGDYEQYF
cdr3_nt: TGTGCCAGTAGTATGATGGGGGACTACGAGCAGTACTTC

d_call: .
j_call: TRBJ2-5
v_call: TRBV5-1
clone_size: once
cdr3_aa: CARSLLGMENQYF
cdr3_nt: TGCGCCAGAAGCCTCTTGGGGATGGAGAACCAGTACTTC

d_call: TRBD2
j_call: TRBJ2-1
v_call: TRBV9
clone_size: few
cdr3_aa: CASRATSGGDNEQFF
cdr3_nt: TGTGCCAGCAGAGCCACTAGCGGGGGGGACAATGAGCAGTTCTTC

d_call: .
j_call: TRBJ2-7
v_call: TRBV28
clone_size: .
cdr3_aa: CASSSGGWSYEQYF
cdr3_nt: TGTGCCAGCAGTTCTGGTGGCTGGTCCTACGAGCAGTACTTC

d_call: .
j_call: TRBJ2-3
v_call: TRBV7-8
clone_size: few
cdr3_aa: CASSLGSVTRDTQYF
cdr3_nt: TGTGCCAGCAGCTTAGGGTCTGTAACGCGGGATACGCAGTATTTT

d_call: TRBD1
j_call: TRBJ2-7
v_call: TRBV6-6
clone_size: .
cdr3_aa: CAAGQGGYEQYF
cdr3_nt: TGTGCCGCGGGACAGGGTGGGTACGAGCAGTACTTC

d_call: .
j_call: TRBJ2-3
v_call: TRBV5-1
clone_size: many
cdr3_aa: CASWTGTSTDTQYF
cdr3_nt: TGCGCCAGCTGGACGGGGACCAGCACAGATACGCAGTATTTT

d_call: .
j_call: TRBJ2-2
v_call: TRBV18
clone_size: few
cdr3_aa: CASSPPRQVTGELFF
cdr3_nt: TGTGCCAGCTCACCCCCCCGACAGGTCACCGGGGAGCTGTTTTTT

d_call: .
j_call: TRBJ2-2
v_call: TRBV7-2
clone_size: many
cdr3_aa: CASSPLLVETGELFF
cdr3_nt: TGTGCCAGCAGCCCGTTGTTGGTAGAGACCGGGGAGCTGTTTTTT